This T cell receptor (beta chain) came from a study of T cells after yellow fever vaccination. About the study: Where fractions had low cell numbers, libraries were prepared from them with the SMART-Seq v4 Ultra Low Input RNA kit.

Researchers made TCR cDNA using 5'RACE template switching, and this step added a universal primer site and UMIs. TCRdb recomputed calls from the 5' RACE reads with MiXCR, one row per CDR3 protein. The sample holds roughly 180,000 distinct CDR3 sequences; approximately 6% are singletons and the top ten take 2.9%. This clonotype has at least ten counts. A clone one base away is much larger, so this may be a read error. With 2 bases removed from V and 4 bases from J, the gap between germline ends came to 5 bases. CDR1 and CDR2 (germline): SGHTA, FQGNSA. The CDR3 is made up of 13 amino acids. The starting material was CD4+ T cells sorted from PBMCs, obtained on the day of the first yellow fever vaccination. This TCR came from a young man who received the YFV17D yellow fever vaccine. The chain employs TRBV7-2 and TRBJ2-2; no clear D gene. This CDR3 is CASSLFSTGELFF. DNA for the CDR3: TGTGCCAGCAGCTTATTCTCCACCGGGGAGCTGTTTTTT.